The T cell receptor (beta chain) under discussion was sequenced for a study of cytotoxic CD8 clonotypes in ibrutinib-treated CLL. About the study: The response samples were taken once patients had been treated for a median of around twelve months, range 6 to 36.

General study points: Starting clonality was above that of age-matched healthy donors and tracked circulating CD8+ T-cell counts.

V was clipped by 4 bases and J by 2 bases, with 17 bases between them. The CDR3 has 16 residues. The germline CDR1 and CDR2 sequences are MRHNA and SNTAGT. For this clone: Its antigen remains unknown.

T cells were sequenced at a targeted depth of 1 in 200,000 to 1 in 1 million. Assay used: immunoSEQ multiplex PCR; TCRdb lists only in-frame clones, some missing. The sample yields hundreds of thousands of clones, 60% to 75% seen once. The TCR comes from a human donor with chronic lymphocytic leukemia. The chain couples TRBV6-4 to TRBJ1-2, with D possibly matching TRBD1 (5 bases). Source: PBMCs, taken after 24 months of ibrutinib treatment. This CDR3 is CASSVSGGETNYGYTF. The DNA of the CDR3 is TGTGCCAGCAGTGTTAGCGGGGGGGAGACCAACTATGGCTACACCTTC.